This T cell receptor beta chain was documented in a study of neoadjuvant anti-PD-1 for oral cavity cancer. Study information: Patients without progression received a fourth nivolumab dose around day 43, then surgical resection on days 50-56.

Patients were newly diagnosed with stage II-IVA oral cavity squamous cell carcinoma without prior systemic or radiation treatment. These oral cavity squamous cell carcinomas were HPV-negative and locally advanced. The germline gives CDR1 SNHLY, CDR2 FYNNEI. The V gene lost 4 bases and the J gene lost 2 bases, with 8 bases spanning the gap. CDR3 size: 14 residues. This table comes from immunoSEQ multiplex PCR, and its TCRdb copy is limited to in-frame clones, with some not included. Of roughly 67,000 clones in the sample, 80% to 90% were seen once. Study conclusions and caveats: With three patients per group, TCR findings need larger cohorts.

Concerning this clone: The target antigen is unknown.

The clonotype originates from a person aged 40 to 85 with oral cavity squamous cell carcinoma. J is TRBJ2-2 and V is TRBV2; D gene ambiguous. Specimen: PBMCs, collected before nivolumab (anti-PD-1) treatment. DNA for the CDR3: TGTGCCAGCAGTGGTTCCCTAAACACCGGGGAGCTGTTTTTT. It specifies CASSGSLNTGELFF.